The T cell receptor (beta chain) under discussion was sequenced for a study of cytomegalovirus exposure and HLA in healthy donors. On the study more broadly: When 350 to 400 donors were genotyped, roughly 78% of them were found to fall in the Caucasian-associated ancestry cluster.

Germline assignment: CDR1 PRHDT and CDR2 FYEKMQ (reference sequence). The CDR3 runs to 18 residues. Trimming removed 0 bases from V and 0 bases from J, with 17 bases in between. This PCR relied on a set of 60 Vbeta primers and 13 Jbeta primers. The assay was immunoSEQ multiplex PCR, and TCRdb's table has in-frame clones only and misses some. The table lists approximately 130,000 clones, 75% to 90% of them singletons. Regarding the study as a whole: After further analysis at a later stage, roughly 16,000 TCR beta sequences were associated with HLA alleles at 0.05 false discovery rate.

About this clone itself: Antigen: not known.

Sequences were obtained from PBMCs. The source of this sequence is a man between 40 and 49 years old in good health and CMV-seronegative. The chain employs TRBV13 and TRBJ1-1, with D possibly matching TRBD1 (6 bases). The chain's CDR3 is CASSLGQGQGHMNTEAFF. The CDR3 DNA is TGTGCCAGCAGCTTAGGCCAGGGGCAGGGGCATATGAACACTGAAGCTTTCTTT.